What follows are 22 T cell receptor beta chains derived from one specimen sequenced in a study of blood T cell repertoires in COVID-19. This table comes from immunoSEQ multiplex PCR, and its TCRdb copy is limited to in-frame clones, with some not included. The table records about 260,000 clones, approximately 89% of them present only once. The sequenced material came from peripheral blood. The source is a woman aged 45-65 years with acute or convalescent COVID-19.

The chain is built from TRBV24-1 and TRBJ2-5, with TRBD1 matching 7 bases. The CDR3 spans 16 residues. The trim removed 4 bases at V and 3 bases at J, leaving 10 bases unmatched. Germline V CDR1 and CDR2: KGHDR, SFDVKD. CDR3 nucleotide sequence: TGTGCCACCAGTGACCCACGCCGGGACAGTAAAGAGACCCAGTACTTC. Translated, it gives CATSDPRRDSKETQYF.

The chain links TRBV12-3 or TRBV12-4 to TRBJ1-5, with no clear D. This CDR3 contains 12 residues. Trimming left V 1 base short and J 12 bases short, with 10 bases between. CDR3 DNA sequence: TGTGCCAGCAGTTTAGGGAGAGAAAGCCAGCATTTT. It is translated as CASSLGRESQHF.

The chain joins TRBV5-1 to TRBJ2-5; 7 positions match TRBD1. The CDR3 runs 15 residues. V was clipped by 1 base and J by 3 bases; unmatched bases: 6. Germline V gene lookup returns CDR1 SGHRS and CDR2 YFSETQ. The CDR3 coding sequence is TGCGCCAGCAGCTTGTCGATAGGGGGCGAAGAGACCCAGTACTTC. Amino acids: CASSLSIGGEETQYF.

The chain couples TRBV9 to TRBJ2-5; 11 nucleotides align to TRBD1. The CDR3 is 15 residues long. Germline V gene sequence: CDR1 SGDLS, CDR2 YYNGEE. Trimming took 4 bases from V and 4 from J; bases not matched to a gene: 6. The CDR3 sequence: CASSKTGTGGETQYF. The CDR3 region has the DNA TGTGCCAGCAGCAAAACCGGGACAGGGGGAGAGACCCAGTACTTC.

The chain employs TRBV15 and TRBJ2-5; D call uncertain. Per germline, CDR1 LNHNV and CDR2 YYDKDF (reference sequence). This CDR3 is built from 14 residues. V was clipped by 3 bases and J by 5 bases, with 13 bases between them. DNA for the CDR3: TGTGCCACCAGCAGGAATACAGCAGAGGAGACCCAGTACTTC. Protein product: CATSRNTAEETQYF.

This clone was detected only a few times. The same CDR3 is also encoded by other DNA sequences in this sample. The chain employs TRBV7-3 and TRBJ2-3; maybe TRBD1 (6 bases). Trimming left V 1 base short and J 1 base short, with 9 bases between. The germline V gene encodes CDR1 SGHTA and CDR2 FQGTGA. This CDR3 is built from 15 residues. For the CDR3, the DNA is TGTGCCAGCAGCTTAATGGCAGGGGGCACAGATACGCAGTATTTT. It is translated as CASSLMAGGTDTQYF.

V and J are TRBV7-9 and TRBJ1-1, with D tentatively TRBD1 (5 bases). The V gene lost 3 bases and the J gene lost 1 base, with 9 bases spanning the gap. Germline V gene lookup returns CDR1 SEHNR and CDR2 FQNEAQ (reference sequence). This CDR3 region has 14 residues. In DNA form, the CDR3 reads TGTGCCAGCAGCTTTCAGACAGAGAACACTGAAGCTTTCTTT. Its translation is CASSFQTENTEAFF.

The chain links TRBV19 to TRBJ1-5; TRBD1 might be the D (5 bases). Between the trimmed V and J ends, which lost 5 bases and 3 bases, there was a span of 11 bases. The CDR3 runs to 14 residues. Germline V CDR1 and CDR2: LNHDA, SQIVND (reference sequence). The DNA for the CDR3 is TGTGCCAGTAGTTTCGACAGAGCCAATCAGCCCCAGCATTTT. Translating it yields CASSFDRANQPQHF.

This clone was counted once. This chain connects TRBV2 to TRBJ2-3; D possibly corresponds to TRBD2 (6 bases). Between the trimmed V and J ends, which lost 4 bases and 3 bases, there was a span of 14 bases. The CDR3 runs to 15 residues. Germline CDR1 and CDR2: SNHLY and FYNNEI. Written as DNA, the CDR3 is TGTGCCAGCAGTGGGGTGGGAGGTTGGACAGATACGCAGTATTTT. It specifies CASSGVGGWTDTQYF.

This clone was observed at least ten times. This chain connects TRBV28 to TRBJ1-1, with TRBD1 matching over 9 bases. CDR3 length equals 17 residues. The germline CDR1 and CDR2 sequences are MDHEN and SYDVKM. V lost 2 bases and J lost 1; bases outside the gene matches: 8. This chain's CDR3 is CASSLPGTGKQNTEAFF. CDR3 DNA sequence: TGTGCCAGCAGTTTACCCGGGACAGGGAAGCAGAACACTGAAGCTTTCTTT.

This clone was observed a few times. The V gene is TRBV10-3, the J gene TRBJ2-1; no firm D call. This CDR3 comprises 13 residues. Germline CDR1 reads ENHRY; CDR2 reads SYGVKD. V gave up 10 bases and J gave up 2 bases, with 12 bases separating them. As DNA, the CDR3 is TGTGCCACAAAAGAGGATGCCTACAATGAGCAGTTCTTC. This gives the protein CATKEDAYNEQFF.

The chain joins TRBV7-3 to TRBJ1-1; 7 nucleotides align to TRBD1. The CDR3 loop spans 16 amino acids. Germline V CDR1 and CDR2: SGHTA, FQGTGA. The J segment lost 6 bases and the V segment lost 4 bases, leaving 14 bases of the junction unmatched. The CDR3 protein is CASSSHRDRWPPEAFF. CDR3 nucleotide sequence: TGTGCCAGCAGCTCTCATCGGGACAGATGGCCGCCTGAAGCTTTCTTT.

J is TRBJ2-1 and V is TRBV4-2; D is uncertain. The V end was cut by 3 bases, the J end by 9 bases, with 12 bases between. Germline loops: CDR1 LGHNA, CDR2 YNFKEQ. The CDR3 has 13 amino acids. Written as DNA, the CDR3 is TGTGCCAGCAGCCAGGAAGGAGCTGCTGAGCAGTTCTTC. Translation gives CASSQEGAAEQFF.

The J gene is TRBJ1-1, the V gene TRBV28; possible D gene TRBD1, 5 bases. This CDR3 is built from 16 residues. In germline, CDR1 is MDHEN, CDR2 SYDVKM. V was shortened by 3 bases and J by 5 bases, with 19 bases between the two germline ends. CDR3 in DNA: TGTGCCAGCAGTTTTGGAGGGGTAGGGCATGTAACTGAAGCTTTCTTT. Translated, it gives CASSFGGVGHVTEAFF.

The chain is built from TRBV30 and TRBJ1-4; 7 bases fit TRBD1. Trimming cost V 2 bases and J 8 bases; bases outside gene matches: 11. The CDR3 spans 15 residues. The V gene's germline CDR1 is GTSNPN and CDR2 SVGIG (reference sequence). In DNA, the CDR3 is TGTGCCTGGAGTCCCTGGGAGAGGGGGCGGGAAAAACTGTTTTTT. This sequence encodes CAWSPWERGREKLFF.

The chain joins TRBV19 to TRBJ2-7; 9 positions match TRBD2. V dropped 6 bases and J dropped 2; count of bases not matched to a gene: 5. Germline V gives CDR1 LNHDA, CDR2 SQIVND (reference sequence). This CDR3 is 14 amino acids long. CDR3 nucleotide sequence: TGTGCCAGTAGCCGACTAGCGGAAACCTACGAGCAGTACTTC. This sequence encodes CASSRLAETYEQYF.

The chain's CDR3 is CASSLAPGGPYEQYF. The CDR3 region has the DNA TGTGCCAGCAGCTTAGCACCGGGAGGGCCCTACGAGCAGTACTTC. The chain links TRBV7-8 to TRBJ2-7; 8 nucleotides align to TRBD2. J gave up 2 bases and V 0 bases, and 3 bases lay outside the gene matches. Germline V gene sequence: CDR1 SGHVS, CDR2 FQNEAQ. CDR3 length equals 15 residues.

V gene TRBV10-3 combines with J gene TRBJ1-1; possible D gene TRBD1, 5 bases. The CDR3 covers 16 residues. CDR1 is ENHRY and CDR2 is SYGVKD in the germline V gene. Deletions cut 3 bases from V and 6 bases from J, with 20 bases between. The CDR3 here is CAISDPSPGDLAEAFF. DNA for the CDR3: TGTGCCATCAGTGACCCGTCGCCGGGGGACCTGGCTGAAGCTTTCTTT.

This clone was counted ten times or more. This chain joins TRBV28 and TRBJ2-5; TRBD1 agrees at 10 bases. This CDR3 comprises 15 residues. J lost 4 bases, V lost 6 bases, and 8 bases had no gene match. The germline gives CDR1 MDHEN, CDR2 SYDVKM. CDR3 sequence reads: CASSPRTGGLETQYF. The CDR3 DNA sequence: TGTGCCAGCAGCCCCCGGACAGGGGGTCTAGAGACCCAGTACTTC.

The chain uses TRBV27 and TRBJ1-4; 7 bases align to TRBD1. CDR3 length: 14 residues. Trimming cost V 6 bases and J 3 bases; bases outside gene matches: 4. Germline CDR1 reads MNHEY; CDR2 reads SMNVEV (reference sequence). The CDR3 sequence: CASRKTGPNEKLFF. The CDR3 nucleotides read TGTGCCAGCAGAAAGACAGGGCCTAATGAAAAACTGTTTTTT.

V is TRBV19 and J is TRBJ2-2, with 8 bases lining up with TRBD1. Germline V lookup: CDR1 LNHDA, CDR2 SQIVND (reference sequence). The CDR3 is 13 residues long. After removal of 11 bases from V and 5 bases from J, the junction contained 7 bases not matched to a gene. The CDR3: CASDRVGTGELFF. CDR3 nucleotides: TGTGCCTCGGACAGGGTGGGAACCGGGGAGCTGTTTTTT.

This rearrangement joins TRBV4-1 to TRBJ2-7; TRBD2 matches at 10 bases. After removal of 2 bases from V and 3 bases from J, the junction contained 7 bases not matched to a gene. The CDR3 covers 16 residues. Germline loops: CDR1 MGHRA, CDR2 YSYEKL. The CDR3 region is CASSQLSGLAVYEQYF. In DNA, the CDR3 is TGCGCCAGCAGCCAATTATCAGGACTAGCGGTCTACGAGCAGTACTTC.